The entry that follows covers one T cell receptor (beta chain) sequence. The antigen is not known. It was uncontrolled infection, other autoimmune disease, pregnancy or lactation that excluded patients. In making diagnoses, clinical symptoms, serum thyroxine and TRAb, thyroid ultrasound and orbital computed tomography were all used. The sample comes from a study of T cells in Graves' hyperthyroidism and ophthalmopathy. Study outcomes and limitations: Classification by a 13 V-J model distinguished ophthalmopathy from stable hyperthyroidism.

The junction had 17 bases not matched to a gene; V was cut back by 6 bases and J by 7 bases. The CDR3 loop spans 17 amino acids. Germline CDR1 SEHNR, CDR2 FQNEAQ (reference sequence). Regions amplified from RNA transcripts were the TCR beta CDR3 regions. When the TCR CDR3 underwent first-round RT-PCR, the HTBI primer set was used. In TCRdb, the multiplex PCR reads were re-called with MiXCR into one record per CDR3 protein. The profile shows over 500,000 distinct CDR3 sequences, over 45% of them singletons. The genes are TRBV7-9 and TRBJ2-7, with 11 positions matching TRBD2. The receptor comes from an adult woman with Graves' disease, either hyperthyroidism or ophthalmopathy (not recorded which). The sample taken for sequencing was peripheral blood or thyroid tissue (not recorded which). CDR3 residues: CASSLPSRLAGGDEQYF. CDR3 coding DNA: TGTGCCAGCAGTCTACCATCGCGTCTAGCGGGAGGTGATGAGCAGTACTTC.